A selection of T cell receptor beta chains follows, all from one sample in a study of cytomegalovirus exposure and HLA in healthy donors. Some clones are missing from TCRdb's copy, which holds only in-frame ones; the method was immunoSEQ multiplex PCR. The data contain around 150,000 clones, approximately 76% of them singletons. The sequenced sample was PBMCs. The receptors originated from a man aged 60 to 69 in good health and CMV-seronegative. The CDR3 runs from the conserved cysteine through the conserved F or W. The order of the fields is D gene, clone size, V gene, J gene, CDR3 DNA, CDR3 protein. The D gene is left open where the match is weak. Part of the rows lack a size; the others show once, few, many or a class for expanded clones.

-	-	TRBV28	TRBJ2-7	TGTGCCAGCAGTTTATGGGGCAGCCTTTACGAGCAGTACTTC	CASSLWGSLYEQYF
TRBD2	-	TRBV4-1	TRBJ2-5	TGCGCCTGCGGACTAGCGGATACCTTTGAGACCCAGTACTTC	CACGLADTFETQYF
-	few	TRBV7-9	TRBJ1-1	TGTGCCAGCAGCTTAGCCAGGGATGCAGCTGAAGCTTTCTTT	CASSLARDAAEAFF
-	once	TRBV30	TRBJ2-5	TGTGCCTGGAGTGTATACGGTAAAGAGACCCAGTACTTC	CAWSVYGKETQYF
-	-	TRBV29-1	TRBJ2-1	TGCAGCGTTGAAGATCAGGGGGGCGGAAGAAGCTCCTACAATGAGCAGTTCTTC	CSVEDQGGGRSSYNEQFF
-	-	TRBV7-2	TRBJ2-5	TGTGCCAGCAGCGGACGGACTGCTAAGGCGGCCCAGTACTTC	CASSGRTAKAAQYF
-	-	TRBV11-3	TRBJ2-2	TGTGCCAGCAGCTTAGTCTCTAGCACCGGGGAGCTGTTTTTT	CASSLVSSTGELFF
-	-	TRBV20-1	TRBJ1-1	TGCAGTGCCCCTATGAACACTGAAGCTTTCTTT	CSAPMNTEAFF
-	few	TRBV20-1	TRBJ1-1	TGCAGTGCTTTATCCCTGAGGGCTTTCTTT	CSALSLRAFF
TRBD2	few	TRBV7-6	TRBJ2-7	TGTGCCAGCAGCTCCGGACTAGCGGGAGCCGAGCAGTACTTC	CASSSGLAGAEQYF
TRBD2	-	TRBV5-1	TRBJ2-3	TGCGCCAGCAGCACGGGACTACGGACAGATACGCAGTATTTT	CASSTGLRTDTQYF
-	-	TRBV23-1	TRBJ2-3	TGCGCCAGCAGTCAATCTTGGACAATAACTTCTAGCACAGATACGCAGTATTTT	CASSQSWTITSSTDTQYF
-	once	TRBV5-8	TRBJ2-7	TGTGCCAGCAGCTTGGAATTCCCGGGTTCGGCCTACGAGCAGTACTTC	CASSLEFPGSAYEQYF
-	-	TRBV28	TRBJ1-4	TGTGCCAGCAGGCCGACAGTGGAGATAGGAAAACTGTTTTTT	CASRPTVEIGKLFF
TRBD2	once	TRBV18	TRBJ2-7	TGTGCCAGCTCACCAAGAGCGGGACCCTACGAGCAGTACTTC	CASSPRAGPYEQYF
-	once	TRBV7-3	TRBJ1-5	TGTGCCAGCAGCCTCTCTAGCAATCAGCCCCAGCATTTT	CASSLSSNQPQHF
TRBD1	-	TRBV18	TRBJ2-5	TGTGCCAGCTCACCACTGACAGGGGGCATGGAGACCCAGTACTTC	CASSPLTGGMETQYF
TRBD1	-	TRBV13	TRBJ2-7	TGTGCCAGCAGCTTAGGCCGGCAGGGGGCCTACGAGCAGTACTTC	CASSLGRQGAYEQYF
TRBD1	-	TRBV6-5	TRBJ1-6	TGTGCCAGCAGTTACGCATATACAGGGGACTCACCCCTCCACTTT	CASSYAYTGDSPLHF
-	-	TRBV9	TRBJ2-2	TGTGCCAGCAGCTACCGGGGCAGGGGGGTAACCGGGGAGCTGTTTTTT	CASSYRGRGVTGELFF
TRBD2	-	TRBV11-3	TRBJ2-7	TGTGCCAGCAGCCCCGGGACTAGCGGGGAGACGGACGAGCAGTACTTC	CASSPGTSGETDEQYF
TRBD1	-	TRBV6-1	TRBJ2-5	TGTGCCAGCAGTGAAGGGACAGGGGCTGAGGCCCAGTACTTC	CASSEGTGAEAQYF
-	once	TRBV11-3	TRBJ2-3	TGTGCCAGCAGAGGCGGACTCACAGATACGCAGTATTTT	CASRGGLTDTQYF
TRBD1	-	TRBV28	TRBJ2-2	TGTGCCAGCCGAACTCCCCGGACAGGGGCCGGGGAGCTGTTTTTT	CASRTPRTGAGELFF
-	-	TRBV27	TRBJ2-6	TGTGCCAGCAGTCCAAGCCCCTCTGGGGCCAACGTCCTGACTTTC	CASSPSPSGANVLTF
-	-	TRBV7-3	TRBJ2-3	TGTGCCAGCAGCGCGGTAACAGATACGCAGTATTTT	CASSAVTDTQYF
-	once	TRBV19	TRBJ1-2	TGTGCCAGTAGCTCACCCGGGACATACATAGGCTACACCTTC	CASSSPGTYIGYTF
TRBD1	few	TRBV28	TRBJ1-2	TGTGCCAGCAGTTTGTCGGGACAGGGAAAGAATGGCTACACCTTC	CASSLSGQGKNGYTF
TRBD1	once	TRBV19	TRBJ1-6	TGTGCCAGTAGTATATTGGGACAGGGAATGGATTCACCCCTCCACTTT	CASSILGQGMDSPLHF
TRBD2	-	TRBV29-1	TRBJ2-2	TGCAGCGTTGAAGTGTGGGTAGCGGGAGGGTCCACCGGGGAGCTGTTTTTT	CSVEVWVAGGSTGELFF
TRBD1	-	TRBV2	TRBJ2-5	TGTGCCAGCAGCGGACAGGGGGCGGGTGAGACCCAGTACTTC	CASSGQGAGETQYF
-	-	TRBV5-1	TRBJ1-1	TGCGCCAGCAGCTTGGGGGGGGGCACTGAAGCTTTCTTT	CASSLGGGTEAFF
-	-	TRBV7-3	TRBJ1-6	TGTGCCAGCAGCTCCTCTTCTGCGACAGGCCAAAATTCACCCCTCCACTTT	CASSSSSATGQNSPLHF
TRBD2	-	TRBV30	TRBJ2-3	TGTGCCAGAGAAGCGGGGGGGCCCCCAGATACGCAGTATTTT	CAREAGGPPDTQYF
TRBD2	-	TRBV6-1	TRBJ2-7	TGTGCCAGCAGTGAAGGGACTAGCTCGTACGAGCAGTACTTC	CASSEGTSSYEQYF
-	-	TRBV7-3	TRBJ2-5	TGTGCCAGCGCAAAAAACCCCCGGGAGACCCAGTACTTC	CASAKNPRETQYF
TRBD1	once	TRBV14	TRBJ1-3	TGTGCCAGCACCAACCAGGGGGCGCGCGGAAACACCATATATTTT	CASTNQGARGNTIYF